This T cell receptor beta chain was captured in a study of blood T cell repertoires in COVID-19. Clones were read by immunoSEQ multiplex PCR, and TCRdb kept only the in-frame ones, dropping some. Of fewer than 100,000 clones in the sample, about nine tenths were seen once. The germline gives CDR1 KGHSH, CDR2 LQKENI. V was pared by 3 bases and J by 8 bases, with 11 bases of the junction left unmatched. This CDR3 spans 15 amino acids. The sequence was collected from an elderly woman with acute or convalescent COVID-19. The sample consisted of peripheral blood. This rearrangement joins TRBV18 to TRBJ1-2; 8 nucleotides line up with TRBD1. The CDR3 loop reads CASSPGTGYWNGYTF. The CDR3 DNA reads TGTGCCAGCTCACCCGGGACAGGATACTGGAACGGCTACACCTTC. Combining the CDR3 with reference TRBV18 and TRBJ1-2 gives the whole variable domain NAGVMQNPRHLVRRRGQEARLRCSPMKGHSHVYWYRQLPEEGLKFMVYLQKENIIDESGMPKERFSAEFPKEGPSILRIQQVVRGDSAAYFCASSPGTGYWNGYTFGSGTRLTVV.